The 19 T cell receptor beta chains in this list originate from one sample, sequenced in a study of T-cell memory formation after mild COVID-19. TCRdb itself ran the 5' RACE reads through MiXCR, one entry per CDR3 protein. The data hold 300,000 to 350,000 distinct CDR3 sequences, with approximately 15% observed a single time. The sample comprised PBMCs or a T cell subset sorted from them (not recorded which). The source is a man younger than 30 who had mild COVID-19 (a few samples of this study predate the infection). Cell type and time point are not known.

The chain employs TRBV4-2 and TRBJ1-6; 9 nucleotides align to TRBD1. Per the germline V gene, CDR1 is LGHNA and CDR2 is YNFKEQ. The V gene end was trimmed by 1 base and the J gene end by 7 bases; junction bases not matched to a gene: 2. This CDR3 has 15 amino acids. For the CDR3, the DNA is TGTGCCAGCAGCCAAGGACAGGGGGGCAATTCACCCCTCCACTTT. Residues: CASSQGQGGNSPLHF.

Judged by abundance, this clonotype is medium-sized. The V gene is TRBV19, the J gene TRBJ2-7, with D hard to call. Trimming removed 3 bases at V and 1 base at J, with 10 bases between. The CDR3 totals 14 residues. The germline gives CDR1 LNHDA, CDR2 SQIVND (reference sequence). The CDR3 protein is CASSIAGGSYEQYF. CDR3 DNA sequence: TGTGCCAGTAGTATTGCCGGCGGTTCCTACGAGCAGTACTTC.

This clonotype has a count of ten or more. The chain links TRBV5-1 to TRBJ2-1; 12 bases map to TRBD2. Per germline, CDR1 SGHRS and CDR2 YFSETQ. The CDR3 extends over 16 amino acids. V was clipped by 0 bases and J by 3 bases; unmatched bases: 1. CDR3 DNA sequence: TGCGCCAGCAGCTTGGGGGGACTAGCGGGCTACAATGAGCAGTTCTTC. Amino acids: CASSLGGLAGYNEQFF.

The CDR3 is CASSPDAGGTDTQYF. CDR3 nucleotide sequence: TGTGCCAGCAGCCCAGACGCAGGGGGGACAGATACGCAGTATTTT. The chain has TRBV11-2 and TRBJ2-3; D may be TRBD1 (7 bases). This CDR3 comprises 15 residues. Germline V gene data show CDR1 as SGHAT and CDR2 as FQNNGV. V was cut by 5 bases and J by 3 bases, with 15 bases left in between.

This clonotype has more than one count but fewer than ten. V is TRBV7-9 and J is TRBJ1-5, with TRBD1 matching 7 bases. The CDR3 totals 13 residues. Germline lookup yields CDR1 SEHNR and CDR2 FQNEAQ (reference sequence). The V segment lost 7 bases and the J segment 2 bases; nucleotides outside the gene matches: 2. The CDR3 reads CASTDRGNQPQHF. In DNA form, the CDR3 reads TGTGCCAGCACCGACAGGGGCAATCAGCCCCAGCATTTT.

This clonotype was seen ten or more times. The chain links TRBV5-1 to TRBJ1-6; the match to TRBD1 covers 9 bases. This CDR3 has 14 amino acids. Germline CDR1 and CDR2: SGHRS and YFSETQ. V shed 3 bases, J shed 6 bases, and the junction held 1 base outside the gene matches. CDR3 residues: CASSSGQGNSPLHF. DNA for the CDR3: TGCGCCAGCAGCTCGGGACAGGGTAATTCACCCCTCCACTTT.

This clonotype was picked up a small number of times. The V call is TRBV15, the J call TRBJ1-3; D ambiguous. CDR1 is LNHNV and CDR2 is YYDKDF in the germline V gene (reference sequence). The CDR3 contains 15 residues. Trimming shortened V by 1 base and J by 1 base, and 8 bases separated the two germline ends. The CDR3 spells CATSRATTSGNTIYF. DNA of the CDR3: TGTGCCACCAGCAGAGCCACCACTTCTGGAAACACCATATATTTT.

This clonotype was recorded a few times. V usage is TRBV10-1 and J usage is TRBJ2-7, with TRBD1 identical over 8 bases. Germline lookup yields CDR1 WNHNN and CDR2 SYGVQD (reference sequence). V trimming: 8 bases; J trimming: 9 bases; junction bases outside the gene matches: 9. This CDR3 contains 12 residues. This CDR3 reads CASSTGAGMQYF. The CDR3 nucleotides are TGCGCCAGCTCGACAGGGGCGGGGATGCAGTACTTC.

This clonotype was seen a handful of times. CDR3 region: CASSQDRTGGNSPLHF. The CDR3 nucleotides are TGTGCCAGCAGCCAAGATCGGACAGGGGGTAATTCACCCCTCCACTTT. The chain employs TRBV4-2 and TRBJ1-6, with 10 bases fitting TRBD1. V lost 0 bases to trimming and J lost 6 bases; unmatched junction nucleotides: 2. This CDR3 region has 16 residues. CDR1 is LGHNA, CDR2 YNFKEQ, per germline.

This clonotype was seen more than once but under ten times. The V gene is TRBV12-3 or TRBV12-4, the J gene TRBJ1-2; D is undetermined. The V end lost 5 bases, the J end lost 4 bases, and 23 bases lay between the germline ends. The CDR3 sequence is 17 residues long. DNA of the CDR3: TGTGCCAGCAGTATCGATCAAGGGCACCTAGAATCCTATGGCTACACCTTC. It specifies CASSIDQGHLESYGYTF.

CDR3 sequence reads: CASSWLAQETQYF. As DNA, the CDR3 is TGTGCCAGCAGTTGGCTGGCCCAAGAGACCCAGTACTTC. J is TRBJ2-5 and V is TRBV12-3 or TRBV12-4, with D hard to call. The CDR3 sequence is 13 residues long. The V gene lost 4 bases and the J gene lost 1 base, with 7 bases spanning the gap.

V gene TRBV14 combines with J gene TRBJ1-2, with D tentatively TRBD1 (5 bases). With 5 bases removed from V and 3 bases from J, the gap between germline ends came to 13 bases. Looked up from germline, CDR1 is SGHDN and CDR2 is FVKESK. The CDR3 contains 14 residues. The CDR3 DNA follows: TGTGCCAGCAGCTTTGGAGGAGGGGACTATGGCTACACCTTC. Its translation: CASSFGGGDYGYTF.

The chain uses TRBV7-3 and TRBJ1-6, with D perhaps matching TRBD1 (5 bases). The CDR3 spans 14 residues. The ends were cut back, 5 bases at V and 10 bases at J, with 15 bases in the middle. From germline, CDR1 is SGHTA and CDR2 FQGTGA. In DNA, the CDR3 is TGTGCCAGCAGCAAGGGGTCCCTTGGATCACCCCTCCACTTT. It translates to CASSKGSLGSPLHF.

The V gene is TRBV27, the J gene TRBJ2-2, with D possibly being TRBD2 (6 bases). Germline CDR1 MNHEY, CDR2 SMNVEV (reference sequence). Trimming pared 5 bases from V and 4 bases from J, leaving 14 bases between. CDR3 size: 15 residues. The CDR3 loop reads CASSALGTPTGELFF. The CDR3 DNA follows: TGTGCCAGCAGTGCCCTAGGGACTCCCACCGGGGAGCTGTTTTTT.

This clonotype was seen a few times. The V gene is TRBV7-9, the J gene TRBJ1-6; TRBD1 aligns across 9 bases. This CDR3 contains 16 residues. Germline trimming cut 5 bases from V and 6 bases from J; bases unmatched to any gene: 8. Germline CDR1 and CDR2: SEHNR and FQNEAQ (reference sequence). This CDR3 reads CASSLETGGGNSPLHF. The CDR3 region has the DNA TGTGCCAGCAGCCTAGAAACAGGGGGCGGTAATTCACCCCTCCACTTT.

The table lists this clonotype with a few counts. The chain employs TRBV29-1 and TRBJ1-1; the match to TRBD1 covers 7 bases. Unmatched junction bases numbered 9, after V lost 7 bases and J lost 1 base. Germline assignment: CDR1 SQVTM and CDR2 ANQGSEA. CDR3 length equals 14 residues. The CDR3 here is CSARTGQPNTEAFF. Written as DNA, the CDR3 is TGCAGCGCCCGAACGGGACAGCCGAACACTGAAGCTTTCTTT. The entire variable domain, with the rest obtained from reference TRBV29-1 and TRBJ1-1, is as follows: SAVISQKPSRDICQRGTSLTIQCQVDSQVTMMFWYRQQPGQSLTLIATANQGSEATYESGFVIDKFPISRPNLTFSTLTVSNMSPEDSSIYLCSARTGQPNTEAFFGQGTRLTVV.

The V and J genes are TRBV4-2 and TRBJ2-3; 8 positions match TRBD1. The CDR3 extends over 14 amino acids. Trimming removed 4 bases from V and 5 bases from J; junction bases left unmatched: 5. The germline V gene has CDR1 LGHNA and CDR2 YNFKEQ. DNA of the CDR3: TGTGCCAGCAGCCGCGGGACAGGCCAAGATACGCAGTATTTT. Encoded protein: CASSRGTGQDTQYF.

This clonotype was observed a few times. The V and J genes are TRBV7-2 and TRBJ2-6, with 9 bases matching TRBD2. The CDR3 is 19 amino acids. The J segment lost 0 bases and the V segment lost 3 bases, leaving 9 bases of the junction unmatched. Germline values: CDR1 SGHTA, CDR2 FQGNSA. CDR3 region: CASSFPGLAPFSGANVLTF. As DNA, the CDR3 is TGTGCCAGCAGCTTCCCGGGACTAGCCCCTTTCTCTGGGGCCAACGTCCTGACTTTC.

About this clonotype: A read error may produce the germline difference seen at one junction end. The J gene is TRBJ1-4, the V gene TRBV7-7; D possibly corresponds to TRBD1 (6 bases). Germline CDR1 is SSHAT and CDR2 is FNYEAQ (reference sequence). This CDR3 contains 16 residues. CDR3 residues: CASSLGPGASNEKLFF. The CDR3 DNA reads as TGTGCTAGCAGCTTAGGTCCGGGGGCGAGTAATGAAAAACTGTTTTTT.